The 22 T cell receptor beta chains below come from one sample, sequenced in a study of technical replicates of blood from a few donors. Data came from immunoSEQ multiplex PCR; TCRdb stores just in-frame clones and leaves some out. The table has 70,000 to 75,000 clones, more than 85% seen once. Sequencing was performed on T cells isolated from PBMCs. These receptors were collected from a human donor in good health.

The chain joins TRBV4-1 to TRBJ2-3; 7 nucleotides match TRBD2. Germline V gene data show CDR1 as MGHRA and CDR2 as YSYEKL. The V gene end was trimmed by 9 bases and the J gene end by 4 bases; junction bases not matched to a gene: 16. This CDR3 region has 16 residues. CDR3 DNA: TGCGCCAGGGGCGGAACCGGGACTACACAATCAGATACGCAGTATTTT. Translating gives CARGGTGTTQSDTQYF.

The chain carries TRBV25-1 and TRBJ1-1, with a possible D match to TRBD1 (5 bases). Germline CDR1 and CDR2: MGHDK and SYGVNS. Between the trimmed V and J ends, which lost 4 bases and 1 base, there was a span of 7 bases. The CDR3 covers 13 residues. The CDR3 region is CASSVGQNTEAFF. CDR3 sequence (DNA): TGTGCCAGCAGTGTAGGACAGAACACTGAAGCTTTCTTT.

V usage is TRBV7-2 and J usage is TRBJ1-2, with TRBD1 as a possible D gene (5 bases). The germline V and J ends were trimmed by 8 bases and 0 bases, with 7 bases remaining between them. CDR1 and CDR2 (germline): SGHTA, FQGNSA. This CDR3 spans 12 amino acids. The CDR3 spells CASRQSNYGYTF. The CDR3 DNA reads TGTGCCAGCCGACAGTCTAACTATGGCTACACCTTC.

The rearrangement links TRBV5-4 to TRBJ2-1; D uncertain. In germline, CDR1 is SGHNT, CDR2 YYREEE (reference sequence). V lost 4 bases and J 10 bases, leaving 9 bases between the germline ends. The CDR3 loop spans 11 amino acids. The CDR3 loop reads CASSADVEQFF. The DNA for the CDR3 is TGTGCCAGCAGCGCGGATGTAGAGCAGTTCTTC. The full variable domain, in which reference TRBV5-4 and TRBJ2-1 provide the parts outside the CDR3, is ETGVTQSPTHLIKTRGQQVTLRCSSQSGHNTVSWYQQALGQGPQFIFQYYREEENGRGNFPPRFSGLQFPNYSSELNVNALELDDSALYLCASSADVEQFFGPGTRLTVL.

The chain joins TRBV5-1 to TRBJ2-7, with D perhaps TRBD2 (5 bases). V was clipped by 1 base and J by 3 bases, with 11 bases between them. The CDR3 extends over 14 amino acids. From germline, CDR1 is SGHRS and CDR2 YFSETQ. The CDR3 region has the DNA TGCGCCAGCAGCTTGTCGTTCGGGGACTACGAGCAGTACTTC. Translation gives CASSLSFGDYEQYF.

This clone came up once. V usage is TRBV30 and J usage is TRBJ1-4; the match to TRBD1 covers 11 bases. J was trimmed by 8 bases and V by 7 bases; bases with no gene match: 9. The CDR3 extends over 14 amino acids. Germline values: CDR1 GTSNPN, CDR2 SVGIG (reference sequence). The CDR3, as DNA: TGTGCCTCGATAGCTTGGACAGGGGGCGAAAAACTGTTTTTT. Translating it yields CASIAWTGGEKLFF.

V is TRBV15 and J is TRBJ2-2; 8 bases match TRBD2. The germline gives CDR1 LNHNV, CDR2 YYDKDF (reference sequence). The CDR3 sequence is 19 residues long. Trimming at V came to 2 bases and at J to 2 bases, leaving 13 bases not matched to a gene. In DNA form, the CDR3 reads TGTGCCACCAGCAGACCCTTCCGGGAGGGAGGAACAAACACCGGGGAGCTGTTTTTT. This gives the protein CATSRPFREGGTNTGELFF.

This chain connects TRBV7-9 to TRBJ1-2; D not resolved. V was shortened by 1 base and J by 3 bases, with 9 bases between the two germline ends. There are 14 residues in the CDR3. Per germline, CDR1 SEHNR and CDR2 FQNEAQ (reference sequence). The DNA of the CDR3 is TGTGCCAGCAGCTTAGTAGTCCAAGACTATGGCTACACCTTC. Protein sequence: CASSLVVQDYGYTF.

This chain joins TRBV4-2 and TRBJ2-3; TRBD2 matches at 9 bases. The CDR3 totals 16 residues. In germline, CDR1 is LGHNA, CDR2 YNFKEQ. V lost 1 base and J lost 6; bases outside the gene matches: 8. Here the CDR3 DNA reads TGTGCCAGCAGCCAAGCGGCGGGGGGGCCGGTGGATACGCAGTATTTT. Translated, it gives CASSQAAGGPVDTQYF.

The chain's CDR3 is CASSPGTALTDTQYF. The CDR3 nucleotides are TGCGCCAGCAGCCCAGGGACAGCCCTCACAGATACGCAGTATTTT. This chain uses TRBV4-1 with TRBJ2-3; 7 bases line up with TRBD1. With 4 bases clipped from V and 2 bases from J, the junction kept 6 bases outside the gene matches. The CDR3 consists of 15 residues. Germline loops: CDR1 MGHRA, CDR2 YSYEKL.

V and J are TRBV2 and TRBJ2-2; D perhaps matches TRBD1 (5 bases). The CDR3 loop spans 16 amino acids. Germline V lookup: CDR1 SNHLY, CDR2 FYNNEI. Trimming cost V 4 bases and J 4 bases, with 16 bases left between them. CDR3 coding DNA: TGTGCCAGCAGTGCGATGGGGCCCCAAAGCACCGGGGAGCTGTTTTTT. Its protein is CASSAMGPQSTGELFF. Looking up the rest from reference TRBV2 and TRBJ2-2 gives the full variable domain: EPEVTQTPSHQVTQMGQEVILRCVPISNHLYFYWYRQILGQKVEFLVSFYNNEISEKSEIFDDQFSVERPDGSNFTLKIRSTKLEDSAMYFCASSAMGPQSTGELFFGEGSRLTVL.

The gene calls are TRBV21-1 and TRBJ2-4; the table's D call TRBD2 went unverified against the DNA. TRBV21-1 is a listed pseudogene. The CDR3 sequence is 16 residues long. The CDR3 nucleotides are TGTGCCAGCAGCAAAGCAAGCGGGAGGGCCAAAAACATTCAGTACTTC. This gives the protein CASSKASGRAKNIQYF.

CDR3 in DNA: TGTGCCAGCAGTGACCTAGATCAGCCCCAGCATTTT. This encodes CASSDLDQPQHF. The genes are TRBV6-4 and TRBJ1-5; D gene uncertain. The CDR3 has 12 residues. V lost 2 bases, J lost 5 bases, and 4 bases lay in between. The germline CDR1 and CDR2 sequences are MRHNA and SNTAGT.

The chain joins TRBV10-3 to TRBJ2-7; D is perhaps TRBD1 (6 bases). V was pared by 6 bases and J by 0 bases, with 15 bases between. Germline CDR1 and CDR2: ENHRY and SYGVKD. The CDR3 length is 15 residues. CDR3 residues: CAIRTDRSSSYEQYF. The CDR3 region has the DNA TGTGCCATCAGGACCGACAGGTCGAGCTCCTACGAGCAGTACTTC.

The sample holds one count of this clone. This chain connects TRBV9 to TRBJ1-1; possibly TRBD1 for D (5 bases). The CDR3 runs to 12 residues. CDR1 and CDR2 from the germline V gene are SGDLS and YYNGEE. The V end was cut by 0 bases, the J end by 6 bases, with 6 bases between. The DNA for the CDR3 is TGTGCCAGCAGCGTAGGGGGCTCTGAAGCTTTCTTT. This translates into CASSVGGSEAFF.

This chain joins TRBV19 and TRBJ1-2; D call uncertain. CDR3 length equals 18 residues. CDR1 and CDR2 from the germline V gene are LNHDA and SQIVND (reference sequence). V dropped 3 bases and J dropped 4 bases, with 24 bases sitting between them. The CDR3 protein is CASSIPKVAGGRGYGYTF. CDR3 DNA sequence: TGTGCCAGTAGTATCCCCAAGGTGGCAGGCGGACGGGGCTATGGCTACACCTTC. Full variable domain (missing parts from reference TRBV19 and TRBJ1-2): DGGITQSPKYLFRKEGQNVTLSCEQNLNHDAMYWYRQDPGQGLRLIYYSQIVNDFQKGDIAEGYSVSREKKESFPLTVTSAQKNPTAFYLCASSIPKVAGGRGYGYTFGSGTRLTVV.

The V call is TRBV5-1, the J call TRBJ2-1; 7 bases agree with TRBD2. Trimming at V came to 0 bases and at J to 9 bases, leaving 6 bases not matched to a gene. The CDR3 spans 14 residues. CDR1 SGHRS and CDR2 YFSETQ come from the germline V gene. CDR3: CASSLGAGSGEQFF. In DNA, the CDR3 is TGCGCCAGCAGCTTGGGAGCGGGGTCCGGTGAGCAGTTCTTC.

The gene calls are TRBV12-5 and TRBJ1-5; 7 nucleotides align to TRBD1. CDR3 size: 19 residues. J gave up 0 bases and V 2 bases, and 13 bases lay outside the gene matches. Germline V gives CDR1 LGHNT, CDR2 FRNRAP. The CDR3 region is CASGLIRTGVLYSNQPQHF. CDR3 DNA sequence: TGTGCTAGTGGTTTGATCAGAACAGGGGTATTATATAGCAATCAGCCCCAGCATTTT.

The chain links TRBV30 to TRBJ1-5; 8 bases agree with TRBD1. The CDR3 runs to 14 residues. The V gene's germline CDR1 is GTSNPN and CDR2 SVGIG (reference sequence). With 5 bases clipped from V and 7 bases from J, the junction kept 10 bases outside the gene matches. The CDR3 protein is CAWDRGSFHQPQHF. DNA of the CDR3: TGTGCCTGGGACAGGGGATCTTTTCACCAGCCCCAGCATTTT.

The chain carries TRBV4-1 and TRBJ1-5; D uncertain. CDR1 MGHRA and CDR2 YSYEKL come from the germline V gene. This CDR3 comprises 15 residues. V lost 4 bases and J 1 base, leaving 11 bases between the germline ends. The CDR3 DNA is TGCGCCAGCAGCCCTATGGTTAAGAGCAATCAGCCCCAGCATTTT. Encoded protein: CASSPMVKSNQPQHF.

V usage is TRBV25-1 and J usage is TRBJ2-3, with D hard to call. The length of the CDR3 is 15 residues. The V end lost 6 bases, the J end lost 0 bases, and 13 bases lay between the germline ends. The germline CDR1 and CDR2 sequences are MGHDK and SYGVNS. CDR3 protein: CASRVSLTSTDTQYF. DNA of the CDR3: TGTGCCAGCAGAGTCAGCCTGACTAGCACAGATACGCAGTATTTT.

The V call is TRBV11-2, the J call TRBJ2-5, with a possible D match to TRBD1 (5 bases). V was clipped by 7 bases and J by 2 bases, with 17 bases between them. The CDR3 contains 15 residues. CDR1 is SGHAT and CDR2 is FQNNGV in the germline V gene. CDR3 amino acids: CASTLNRQIQETQYF. Here the CDR3 DNA reads TGTGCCAGCACCCTAAACCGACAGATTCAAGAGACCCAGTACTTC.